This T cell receptor (beta chain) comes out of a study of T-cell reconstitution after alpha-beta-depleted transplantation in children. Germline CDR1 MNHEY, CDR2 SVGEGT. CDR3 size: 14 residues. V was clipped by 7 bases and J by 3 bases; unmatched bases: 5. A TCRbeta library incorporating unique molecular identifiers was prepared. Each CDR3 protein is one row after TCRdb ran MiXCR on the PCR reads. This table has approximately 520,000 distinct CDR3 sequences, about an eighth appearing once. This sample comprised PBMCs, mostly from graft donor cells, obtained 180 days after TCRalphabeta/CD19-depleted stem cell transplant. This chain uses TRBV6-2 or TRBV6-3 with TRBJ2-1, with 8 positions matching TRBD2. The receptor was derived from a female patient between 2 and 15 years old who had a stem cell transplant for aplastic anemia, so the T cells may come from the graft donor. The CDR3: CASKGLDLYNEQFF. As DNA, the CDR3 is TGTGCCAGCAAGGGACTAGACCTCTACAATGAGCAGTTCTTC.